What follows are 30 T cell receptor beta chains derived from one specimen sequenced in a study of T cell repertoires in cytomegalovirus infection. TCRdb reanalysed the reads using MiXCR and keeps one entry per CDR3 protein. This repertoire shows around 430,000 distinct CDR3 sequences, approximately 42% found once; its top ten account for roughly two fifths. These receptors have no known antigen. Material: cultured PBMCs, obtained from culture after CMV antigen stimulation. The receptors originated from a human donor in good health (CMV status not recorded). Some clones in this sample may be carry-over from other donors' samples.

This clonotype was seen more than once but under ten times. V is TRBV7-9 and J is TRBJ2-7; 9 bases fit TRBD2. The CDR3 runs to 16 residues. Germline V gene lookup returns CDR1 SEHNR and CDR2 FQNEAQ (reference sequence). The V and J ends lost 1 base and 2 bases, in that order; junction bases with no gene match: 6. The CDR3 reads CASSLVRAGGPYEQYF. The CDR3 DNA sequence: TGTGCCAGCAGCTTAGTGAGGGCGGGGGGGCCCTACGAGCAGTACTTC.

The table lists this clonotype with a few counts. DNA for the CDR3: TGTGCCAGCAGTCCCGGGACAGGAAGAGGGGAGCTGTTTTTT. Translating it yields CASSPGTGRGELFF. The chain carries TRBV12-3 or TRBV12-4 and TRBJ2-2; TRBD1 matches at 8 bases. The V segment lost 5 bases and the J segment 8 bases; nucleotides outside the gene matches: 7. This CDR3 has 14 residues.

The chain employs TRBV7-8 and TRBJ1-4; D gene ambiguous. The V and J ends lost 3 bases and 7 bases respectively, with 15 bases between them. Germline V gene data show CDR1 as SGHVS and CDR2 as FQNEAQ. CDR3 size: 15 residues. DNA of the CDR3: TGTGCCAGCAGCTTCCGAAGGACTAATTTTGAAAAACTGTTTTTT. It codes for CASSFRRTNFEKLFF.

The chain carries TRBV15 and TRBJ2-3; no definite D call. Germline assignment: CDR1 LNHNV and CDR2 YYDKDF (reference sequence). This CDR3 region has 15 residues. The ends were cut back, 0 bases at V and 2 bases at J, with 9 bases in the middle. Here the CDR3 reads CATSRDLGSTDTQYF. The DNA for the CDR3 is TGTGCCACCAGCAGAGATTTGGGGTCCACAGATACGCAGTATTTT.

V is TRBV6-8 and J is TRBJ2-1; 14 bases line up with TRBD2. The trim removed 5 bases at V and 9 bases at J, leaving 3 bases unmatched. This CDR3 comprises 14 residues. Looked up from germline, CDR1 is MNHGY and CDR2 is SAAAGT. CDR3 loop: CASSRTSGGTEQFF. The CDR3 nucleotides are TGTGCCAGCAGTCGGACTAGCGGGGGGACTGAGCAGTTCTTC.

V usage is TRBV7-6 and J usage is TRBJ1-6; 7 bases fit TRBD1. The germline V gene encodes CDR1 SGHVS and CDR2 FNYEAQ. J lost 0 bases, V lost 5 bases, and 7 bases had no gene match. The length of the CDR3 is 17 residues. CDR3 sequence reads: CASSLRQGSSYNSPLHF. DNA of the CDR3: TGTGCCAGCAGCCTCCGACAGGGCAGCTCCTATAATTCACCCCTCCACTTT.

The chain is built from TRBV9 and TRBJ2-5, with 7 bases lining up with TRBD1. V lost 0 bases to trimming and J lost 4 bases; unmatched junction nucleotides: 9. The CDR3 is 16 residues long. Germline-derived CDR1 and CDR2 are SGDLS and YYNGEE. CDR3 bases: TGTGCCAGCAGCGTAGTAGGATGGGACAGTACAGAGACCCAGTACTTC. Translated, it gives CASSVVGWDSTETQYF.

This clonotype was seen a handful of times. This chain uses TRBV19 with TRBJ2-3, with D unresolved. The CDR3 length is 16 residues. Germline CDR1 and CDR2: LNHDA and SQIVND (reference sequence). V lost 4 bases and J 4 bases, leaving 18 bases between the germline ends. CDR3 loop: CASSTRRNPPSDTQYF. The CDR3 DNA follows: TGTGCCAGTAGTACCCGGAGAAATCCCCCCTCAGATACGCAGTATTTT.

The V and J genes are TRBV12-3 or TRBV12-4 and TRBJ2-7; possible D gene TRBD2, 6 bases. The CDR3 consists of 15 residues. V was pared by 5 bases and J by 2 bases, with 16 bases between. CDR3 loop: CASSPPGGSAYEQYF. The DNA of the CDR3 is TGTGCCAGCAGTCCCCCCGGGGGTAGCGCCTACGAGCAGTACTTC.

This clonotype was seen a few times. The chain couples TRBV7-4 to TRBJ2-1; 7 positions agree with TRBD2. V lost 8 bases, J lost 7 bases, and 5 bases stayed unmatched. Germline assignment: CDR1 SGHVT and CDR2 SQSDAQ. This CDR3 spans 12 amino acids. CDR3 protein: CASGSSGNEQFF. CDR3 coding DNA: TGTGCCAGCGGGTCTAGCGGTAATGAGCAGTTCTTC. Full variable domain (rest looked up from reference TRBV7-4 and TRBJ2-1): GAGVSQSPRYKVAKRGRDVALRCDSISGHVTLYWYRQTLGQGSEVLTYSQSDAQRDKSGRPSGRFSAERPERSVSTLKIQRTEQGDSAVYLCASGSSGNEQFFGPGTRLTVL.

This clonotype was observed a few times. This chain links TRBV4-1 with TRBJ2-7; 7 bases are shared with TRBD1. V gave up 2 bases and J gave up 3 bases; unmatched junction bases: 4. CDR3 length: 14 amino acids. Germline assignment: CDR1 MGHRA and CDR2 YSYEKL. DNA for the CDR3: TGCGCCAGCAGCCAAAGACAGGGTAGCTACGAGCAGTACTTC. Translating it yields CASSQRQGSYEQYF.

V and J are TRBV6-2 or TRBV6-3 and TRBJ2-1, with D perhaps matching TRBD1 (6 bases). The CDR3 is 15 amino acids. The germline V and J ends were trimmed by 6 bases and 4 bases, with 16 bases remaining between them. Germline values: CDR1 MNHEY, CDR2 SVGEGT. Here the CDR3 reads CASSVRGPPYNEQFF. The CDR3, as DNA: TGTGCCAGCAGCGTCAGGGGCCCACCTTACAATGAGCAGTTCTTC.

V is TRBV7-2 and J is TRBJ2-1; D not certain. CDR1 and CDR2 (germline): SGHTA, FQGNSA. This CDR3 region has 16 residues. V was shortened by 2 bases and J by 0 bases, with 11 bases between the two germline ends. The CDR3 here is CASSLPRVHSYNEQFF. The CDR3 region has the DNA TGTGCCAGCAGCTTACCCCGGGTGCACTCCTACAATGAGCAGTTCTTC. Complete variable domain (other parts from reference TRBV7-2 and TRBJ2-1): GAGVSQSPSNKVTEKGKDVELRCDPISGHTALYWYRQSLGQGLEFLIYFQGNSAPDKSGLPSDRFSAERTGGSVSTLTIQRTQQEDSAVYLCASSLPRVHSYNEQFFGPGTRLTVL.

The chain has TRBV4-3 and TRBJ2-7; TRBD1 matches 7 bases. Germline V CDR1 and CDR2: LGHNA, YSLEER. With 1 base clipped from V and 0 bases from J, the junction kept 3 bases outside the gene matches. CDR3 length: 15 residues. CDR3 region: CASSQGQGSSYEQYF. CDR3 DNA: TGCGCCAGCAGCCAAGGACAGGGCTCCTCCTACGAGCAGTACTTC.

This clonotype has just a few counts. The V gene is TRBV2, the J gene TRBJ2-7, with D hard to call. In germline, CDR1 is SNHLY, CDR2 FYNNEI. V was shortened by 6 bases and J by 2 bases, with 11 bases between the two germline ends. CDR3 size: 13 residues. CDR3 amino acids: CASRLTEPYEQYF. For the CDR3, the DNA is TGTGCCAGCAGGCTAACGGAACCCTACGAGCAGTACTTC.

This chain joins TRBV20-1 and TRBJ1-1; D remains unclear. CDR1 is DFQATT, CDR2 SNEGSKA, per germline (reference sequence). The CDR3 has 12 amino acids. The germline V and J ends were trimmed by 0 bases and 1 base, with 3 bases remaining between them. This chain's CDR3 is CSARDPNTEAFF. The CDR3 DNA reads as TGCAGTGCTAGAGATCCGAACACTGAAGCTTTCTTT.

The chain recombines TRBV7-2 with TRBJ2-4; TRBD1 aligns across 9 bases. With V trimmed by 3 bases and J by 6 bases, 9 bases remained unmatched. CDR1 SGHTA and CDR2 FQGNSA come from the germline V gene. The CDR3 sequence is 16 residues long. The CDR3 spells CASSFKGQGGGNIQYF. CDR3 nucleotide sequence: TGTGCCAGCAGCTTCAAGGGACAGGGTGGAGGAAACATTCAGTACTTC. The full variable domain, its missing parts supplied by reference TRBV7-2 and TRBJ2-4, is GAGVSQSPSNKVTEKGKDVELRCDPISGHTALYWYRQSLGQGLEFLIYFQGNSAPDKSGLPSDRFSAERTGGSVSTLTIQRTQQEDSAVYLCASSFKGQGGGNIQYFGAGTRLSVL.

J is TRBJ2-1 and V is TRBV10-3, with TRBD2 matching over 14 bases. Germline V CDR1 and CDR2: ENHRY, SYGVKD. This CDR3 spans 18 amino acids. With 6 bases clipped from V and 7 bases from J, the junction kept 14 bases outside the gene matches. CDR3 amino acids: CAIRDGTSGGGGRNEQFF. The CDR3 region has the DNA TGTGCCATCAGGGACGGGACTAGCGGGGGCGGGGGAAGGAATGAGCAGTTCTTC.

This sequence joins TRBV14 and TRBJ1-2, with 7 bases lining up with TRBD1. CDR1 SGHDN and CDR2 FVKESK come from the germline V gene. The CDR3 loop spans 15 amino acids. The ends lost 0 bases at V and 1 base at J; junction bases unmatched: 2. The CDR3 reads CASSQDWDSNYGYTF. DNA for the CDR3: TGTGCCAGCAGCCAAGATTGGGACAGTAACTATGGCTACACCTTC.

This clonotype showed up just a few times. J is TRBJ2-3 and V is TRBV5-4; no firm D call. The CDR3 runs 13 residues. The germline CDR1 and CDR2 sequences are SGHNT and YYREEE (reference sequence). Trimming took off 2 bases at V and 6 bases at J, with 10 bases between the two ends. CDR3 bases: TGTGCCAGCAGCTTAGACGCGACGGATACGCAGTATTTT. Amino acid sequence: CASSLDATDTQYF.

This chain joins TRBV27 and TRBJ1-5, with a possible D match to TRBD1 (5 bases). Germline CDR1 reads MNHEY; CDR2 reads SMNVEV (reference sequence). V was clipped by 6 bases and J by 4 bases, with 13 bases between them. The CDR3 runs to 14 residues. The CDR3 bases are TGTGCCAGCAGCCTGCGGGGCAGGAATCAGCCCCAGCATTTT. Its translation is CASSLRGRNQPQHF.

This rearrangement joins TRBV7-9 to TRBJ2-5, with D perhaps matching TRBD1 (5 bases). CDR3 length equals 16 residues. The V and J ends lost 5 bases and 1 base respectively, with 17 bases between them. Germline CDR1 and CDR2: SEHNR and FQNEAQ (reference sequence). CDR3 sequence (DNA): TGTGCCAGCAGCAACCTTTGGGGCAGAGCCCAAGAGACCCAGTACTTC. It translates to CASSNLWGRAQETQYF.

The chain has TRBV5-6 and TRBJ2-3; D gene unclear. Trimming left V 1 base short and J 6 bases short, with 15 bases between. The germline V gene has CDR1 SGHDT and CDR2 YYEEEE. This CDR3 contains 15 residues. The DNA of the CDR3 is TGTGCCAGCAGCTTGATATACGTCAAATTTGATACGCAGTATTTT. Translation gives CASSLIYVKFDTQYF.

V is TRBV6-6 and J is TRBJ1-6, with 10 bases fitting TRBD1. The germline V gene encodes CDR1 MNHNY and CDR2 SVGAGI (reference sequence). The CDR3 spans 15 residues. The V segment lost 5 bases and the J segment 7 bases; nucleotides outside the gene matches: 5. The DNA of the CDR3 is TGTGCCAGCAGTCCCCCGGGACAGGGGAATTCACCCCTCCACTTT. It specifies CASSPPGQGNSPLHF.

The rearrangement uses TRBV4-1 and TRBJ1-1, with D hard to call. Trimming stripped 1 base from V and 0 bases from J, with 15 bases between. The CDR3 covers 17 residues. Germline values: CDR1 MGHRA, CDR2 YSYEKL. The CDR3 here is CASSQALVLTMNTEAFF. In DNA, the CDR3 is TGCGCCAGCAGCCAAGCTCTCGTGCTTACCATGAACACTGAAGCTTTCTTT.

In this sample, this clonotype turned up a few times. The gene calls are TRBV7-2 and TRBJ2-7; D could derive from TRBD1 or TRBD2 (7 bases each). The germline gives CDR1 SGHTA, CDR2 FQGNSA. This CDR3 spans 16 amino acids. Trimming took 3 bases from V and 3 from J, leaving 18 bases between them. The CDR3 region is CASSLGGGGGFYEQYF. CDR3 DNA: TGTGCCAGCAGCTTGGGAGGGGGAGGGGGCTTCTACGAGCAGTACTTC.

The J gene is TRBJ2-7, the V gene TRBV7-4; D gene ambiguous. CDR3 size: 13 residues. Germline V gene data show CDR1 as SGHVT and CDR2 as SQSDAQ. The ends were cut back, 3 bases at V and 2 bases at J, with 8 bases in the middle. The CDR3 reads CASSFKQTYEQYF. For the CDR3, the DNA is TGTGCCAGCAGCTTCAAACAGACCTACGAGCAGTACTTC.

The CDR3 region is CASSVFSSYEQYF. Written as DNA, the CDR3 is TGTGCCAGCAGCGTTTTCAGCTCCTACGAGCAGTACTTC. The genes are TRBV28 and TRBJ2-7; D remains unclear. The V end lost 6 bases, the J end lost 0 bases, and 9 bases lay between the germline ends. Germline V gene sequence: CDR1 MDHEN, CDR2 SYDVKM. CDR3 size: 13 residues. The complete variable domain, with remaining parts taken from reference TRBV28 and TRBJ2-7, reads DVKVTQSSRYLVKRTGEKVFLECVQDMDHENMFWYRQDPGLGLRLIYFSYDVKMKEKGDIPEGYSVSREKKERFSLILESASTNQTSMYLCASSVFSSYEQYFGPGTRLTVT.

In its sample, this clonotype was seen a few times. The chain employs TRBV28 and TRBJ2-7; TRBD2 matches 8 bases. CDR1 and CDR2 from the germline V gene are MDHEN and SYDVKM. Trimming removed 7 bases from V and 7 bases from J; junction bases left unmatched: 12. This CDR3 is built from 14 residues. CDR3 sequence reads: CASNRGGRILEQYF. The DNA of the CDR3 is TGTGCCAGCAACCGGGGGGGCCGCATTCTGGAGCAGTACTTC.

This clonotype was recorded only once. The chain is built from TRBV19 and TRBJ2-7, with D perhaps matching TRBD1 (6 bases). Germline assignment: CDR1 LNHDA and CDR2 SQIVND (reference sequence). V gave up 4 bases and J gave up 2 bases, with 21 bases separating them. This CDR3 has 17 amino acids. The chain's CDR3 is CASSTLPTGTSAYEQYF. CDR3 nucleotides: TGTGCCAGTAGTACACTCCCGACGGGGACAAGTGCCTACGAGCAGTACTTC.